A selection of T cell receptor beta chains follows, all from one sample in a study of cytomegalovirus exposure and HLA in healthy donors. Sequenced by immunoSEQ multiplex PCR; TCRdb stores in-frame clones only, minus some. The sample records roughly 250,000 clones, approximately 85% being singletons. Sample: PBMCs. These TCRs come from a woman between 35 and 50 years old in good health and CMV-seropositive. Both conserved end residues are part of each CDR3. The D gene is left open where the match is weak. Clone size is stated in some rows and not others, as once, few, many or a class when expanded.

.,TRBV7-8,TRBJ1-5,.,CASSLAGNSNQPQHF,TGTGCCAGCAGCTTAGCCGGGAATAGCAATCAGCCCCAGCATTTT
TRBD2,TRBV7-9,TRBJ2-7,few,CASSFSGSTYEQYF,TGTGCCAGCAGCTTTAGCGGGAGCACCTACGAGCAGTACTTC
TRBD2,TRBV18,TRBJ2-1,.,CASSPGLAEYNEQFF,TGTGCCAGCTCACCAGGACTAGCGGAGTACAATGAGCAGTTCTTC
TRBD1,TRBV15,TRBJ2-1,once,CATSRDRDRGSFYEQFF,TGTGCCACCAGCAGAGATCGGGACAGGGGATCTTTTTATGAGCAGTTCTTC
.,TRBV27,TRBJ2-1,.,CASSPGRAQGQFF,TGTGCCAGCAGTCCTGGACGGGCCCAGGGGCAGTTCTTC
.,TRBV30,TRBJ1-3,.,CAWSPNLSSGNTIYF,TGTGCCTGGAGCCCTAACCTGAGCTCTGGAAACACCATATATTTT
TRBD2,TRBV4-1,TRBJ2-3,.,CASSQEGSGVETDTQYF,TGCGCCAGCAGCCAAGAGGGTAGCGGGGTTGAAACAGATACGCAGTATTTT
.,TRBV5-1,TRBJ2-1,once,CASSPVVGRGEQFF,TGCGCCAGCAGCCCCGTAGTAGGCCGGGGTGAGCAGTTCTTC
.,TRBV5-1,TRBJ2-1,.,CASSLVGGDNEQFF,TGCGCCAGCAGCTTGGTGGGGGGAGACAATGAGCAGTTCTTC
.,TRBV30,TRBJ2-7,.,CAWSVVTYEQYF,TGTGCCTGGAGTGTCGTAACTTACGAGCAGTACTTC
TRBD2,TRBV7-7,TRBJ2-1,.,CASSLLAGSSYNEQFF,TGTGCTAGCAGCCTCCTAGCGGGAAGCTCCTACAATGAGCAGTTCTTC
.,TRBV6-4,TRBJ1-1,.,CASSEGAAGTTLPMNTEAFF,TGTGCCAGCAGTGAAGGTGCCGCCGGGACAACTCTCCCGATGAACACTGAAGCTTTCTTT
TRBD2,TRBV11-2,TRBJ2-7,.,CASSRGGGGPSYEQYF,TGTGCCAGCAGTCGAGGTGGCGGGGGACCCTCCTACGAGCAGTACTTC
TRBD1,TRBV28,TRBJ1-2,.,CASRLPDRPNYGYTF,TGTGCCAGCAGACTTCCGGACAGGCCGAACTATGGCTACACCTTC
.,TRBV10-3,TRBJ2-7,.,CAISEFRDRSHYEQYF,TGTGCCATCAGTGAGTTTCGAGACAGGAGTCACTACGAGCAGTACTTC
.,TRBV29-1,TRBJ1-1,.,CSVEMATLNTEAFF,TGCAGCGTTGAAATGGCCACCTTAAACACTGAAGCTTTCTTT
.,TRBV2,TRBJ1-2,few,CASSEWAGYTF,TGTGCCAGCAGTGAGTGGGCTGGCTACACCTTC
TRBD1,TRBV19,TRBJ1-4,.,CASSFLQGIREKLFF,TGTGCCAGTAGTTTTTTACAGGGGATCCGTGAAAAACTGTTTTTT
.,TRBV11-2,TRBJ2-1,.,CASSLEALATNEQFF,TGTGCCAGCAGCTTAGAAGCGCTAGCGACAAATGAGCAGTTCTTC
.,TRBV28,TRBJ2-7,.,CASSLVGFNPYEQYF,TGTGCCAGCAGTTTAGTGGGCTTCAACCCCTACGAGCAGTACTTC
TRBD2,TRBV19,TRBJ2-5,.,CASTSGGQETQYF,TGTGCCAGTACCTCGGGGGGGCAAGAGACCCAGTACTTC
TRBD2,TRBV27,TRBJ2-7,.,CASRTPLAGKYEQYF,TGTGCCAGCAGAACCCCGTTAGCGGGGAAATACGAGCAGTACTTC
.,TRBV5-8,TRBJ2-2,few,CASSLLNSILAGELFF,TGTGCCAGCAGCCTACTTAACAGTATACTGGCCGGGGAGCTGTTTTTT
.,TRBV29-1,TRBJ1-1,.,CSVESGNTEAFF,TGCAGCGTTGAGTCGGGGAACACTGAAGCTTTCTTT
.,TRBV27,TRBJ2-1,many,CASSSGLLEQFF,TGTGCCAGCAGTTCGGGACTCCTTGAGCAGTTCTTC
.,TRBV18,TRBJ2-7,.,CASSLPGLPPEQYF,TGTGCCAGCTCCCTACCGGGACTTCCCCCCGAGCAGTACTTC
TRBD1,TRBV19,TRBJ2-5,.,CASSTGQDASIQYF,TGTGCCAGTAGTACCGGACAGGACGCTTCTATACAGTACTTC
.,TRBV5-8,TRBJ2-6,.,CASSLDLSGANGLTF,TGTGCCAGCAGCTTGGACCTCTCTGGGGCCAACGGCCTGACTTTC
TRBD1,TRBV10-3,TRBJ1-1,.,CAADRGTNTEAFF,TGTGCCGCCGACAGGGGGACGAACACTGAAGCTTTCTTT
.,TRBV19,TRBJ2-7,.,CASSIPGAYEQYF,TGTGCCAGTAGTATCCCAGGGGCCTACGAGCAGTACTTC
.,TRBV5-6,TRBJ1-5,.,CASSLTGQGQPQHF,TGTGCCAGCAGCTTAACAGGGCAAGGACAGCCCCAGCATTTT
.,TRBV23-1,TRBJ2-7,.,CASSRRSSYEQYF,TGCGCCAGCAGTCGGAGGAGCTCCTACGAGCAGTACTTC
TRBD2,TRBV30,TRBJ2-7,.,CAWSTSPGTSAEQYF,TGTGCCTGGAGTACATCCCCTGGGACTAGCGCCGAGCAGTACTTC
TRBD2,TRBV5-8,TRBJ2-1,.,CASSLVGTSGPLSEQFF,TGTGCCAGCAGCTTGGTAGGGACTAGCGGCCCTCTTAGTGAGCAGTTCTTC
TRBD2,TRBV19,TRBJ2-1,.,CASTSGLAVNEQFF,TGTGCCAGTACCTCGGGACTAGCGGTCAATGAGCAGTTCTTC
.,TRBV7-9,TRBJ2-3,.,CASSLAGGDTQYF,TGTGCCAGCAGCTTAGCGGGGGGTGATACGCAGTATTTT
TRBD2,TRBV4-2,TRBJ2-7,.,CASSQDRNSGTNSYEQYF,TGTGCCAGCAGCCAAGATAGGAATAGCGGGACCAACTCCTACGAGCAGTACTTC
TRBD2,TRBV5-8,TRBJ2-3,once,CASSSLGLAGVDTQYF,TGTGCCAGCAGCTCCTTGGGACTAGCGGGGGTAGATACGCAGTATTTT
.,TRBV7-3,TRBJ2-3,.,CASSADRGSTDTQYF,TGTGCCAGCAGCGCGGATCGCGGGAGCACAGATACGCAGTATTTT
TRBD2,TRBV7-9,TRBJ2-7,.,CSSSQIPTSAPYEQYF,TGTTCCAGCAGCCAAATACCGACTAGCGCGCCCTACGAGCAGTACTTC
TRBD1,TRBV10-3,TRBJ1-2,.,CAISDQGTGTGYTF,TGTGCCATCAGTGACCAAGGGACAGGGACTGGCTACACCTTC
.,TRBV6-1,TRBJ2-2,few,CASSQLGGGELFF,TGTGCCAGCAGTCAACTCGGTGGCGGGGAGCTGTTTTTT
.,TRBV19,TRBJ1-5,.,CASSKLSGQISNQPQHF,TGTGCCAGTAGTAAATTATCGGGACAAATTAGCAATCAGCCCCAGCATTTT